This T cell receptor beta chain derives from a study of shared clonotypes between healthy human individuals. The CDR3 runs 12 residues. Trimming cost V 7 bases and J 6 bases, with 10 bases left between them. Germline loops: CDR1 MNHEY, CDR2 SVGAGI. Clones were read by immunoSEQ multiplex PCR, and TCRdb kept only the in-frame ones, dropping some. The sample carries hundreds of thousands of clones, about 74% recorded once. This TCR was sampled from a woman aged 25 to 39 in good health. What was sequenced was memory CD4+ T cells sorted from blood. Subset indicated: CD45RA-negative fraction. The chain employs TRBV6-5 and TRBJ1-5, with D possibly matching TRBD1 (5 bases). CDR3 in amino acids: CASTTQGQPQHF. The DNA for the CDR3 is TGTGCCAGCACCACGCAGGGTCAGCCCCAGCATTTT.